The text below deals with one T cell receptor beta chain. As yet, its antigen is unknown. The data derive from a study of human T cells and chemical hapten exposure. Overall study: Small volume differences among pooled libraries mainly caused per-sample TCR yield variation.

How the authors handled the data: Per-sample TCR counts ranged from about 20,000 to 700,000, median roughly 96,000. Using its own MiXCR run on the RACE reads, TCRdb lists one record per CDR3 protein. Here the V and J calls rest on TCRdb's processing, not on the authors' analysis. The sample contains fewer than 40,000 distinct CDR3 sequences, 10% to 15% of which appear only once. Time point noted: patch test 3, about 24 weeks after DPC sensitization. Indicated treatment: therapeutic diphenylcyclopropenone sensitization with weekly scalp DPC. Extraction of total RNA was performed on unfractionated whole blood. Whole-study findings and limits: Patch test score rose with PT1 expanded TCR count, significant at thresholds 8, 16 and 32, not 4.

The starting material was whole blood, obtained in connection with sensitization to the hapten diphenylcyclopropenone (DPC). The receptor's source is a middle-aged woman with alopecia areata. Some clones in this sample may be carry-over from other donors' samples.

CDR3 sequence (DNA): TGTGCCAGCAGTACAGGGTTTGAGACCCAGTACTTC. It specifies CASSTGFETQYF. This chain joins TRBV28 and TRBJ2-5; D possibly corresponds to TRBD1 (6 bases). The germline CDR1 and CDR2 sequences are MDHEN and SYDVKM. V was clipped by 5 bases and J by 5 bases, with 9 bases between them. This CDR3 has 12 amino acids.